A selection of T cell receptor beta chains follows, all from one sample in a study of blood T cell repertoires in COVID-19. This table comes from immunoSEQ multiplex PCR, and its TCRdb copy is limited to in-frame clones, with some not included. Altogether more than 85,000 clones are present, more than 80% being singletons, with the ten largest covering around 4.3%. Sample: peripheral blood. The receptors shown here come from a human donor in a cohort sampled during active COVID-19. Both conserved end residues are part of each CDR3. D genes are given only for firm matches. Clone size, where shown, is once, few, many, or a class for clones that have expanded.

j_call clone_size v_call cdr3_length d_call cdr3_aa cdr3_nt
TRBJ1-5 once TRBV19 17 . CASSIPPRRVGNQPQHF TGTGCCAGTAGTATTCCCCCCCGCAGGGTTGGCAATCAGCCCCAGCATTTT
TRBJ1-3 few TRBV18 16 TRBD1 CASSTRQGASGNTIYF TGTGCCAGCTCAACGAGACAGGGAGCCTCTGGAAACACCATATATTTT
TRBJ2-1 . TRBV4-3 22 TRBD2 CASSQDPGTSGGVRIGNNEQFF TGCGCCAGCAGCCAAGACCCCGGGACTAGCGGGGGGGTACGTATTGGGAACAATGAGCAGTTCTTC
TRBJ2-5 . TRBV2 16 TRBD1 CARNRGRSTQQETQYF TGTGCCAGGAACAGGGGCCGCTCTACCCAACAAGAGACCCAGTACTTC
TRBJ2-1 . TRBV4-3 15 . CASSPLEHPGNEQFF TGCGCCAGCAGCCCCCTAGAACACCCCGGGAATGAGCAGTTCTTC
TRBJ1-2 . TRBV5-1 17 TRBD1 CASSRNGQASANYGYTF TGCGCCAGCAGCAGAAACGGACAGGCCTCAGCTAACTATGGCTACACCTTC
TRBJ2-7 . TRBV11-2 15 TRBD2 CASSPVTSGGYEQYF TGTGCCAGCAGTCCCGTCACTAGCGGGGGCTACGAGCAGTACTTC
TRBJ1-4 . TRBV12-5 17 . CASGLVPPPATNEKLFF TGTGCTAGTGGTTTGGTACCCCCCCCGGCAACTAATGAAAAACTGTTTTTT
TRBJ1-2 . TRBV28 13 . CASSQGYLGGYTF TGTGCCAGCAGTCAGGGTTACTTGGGTGGCTACACCTTC
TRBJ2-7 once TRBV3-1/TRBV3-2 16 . CASSLRERQNSYEQYF TGTGCCAGCAGCCTACGGGAGAGACAGAACTCCTACGAGCAGTACTTC
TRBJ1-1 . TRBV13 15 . CASSVREPMNTEAFF TGTGCCAGCAGCGTCCGGGAACCCATGAACACTGAAGCTTTCTTT